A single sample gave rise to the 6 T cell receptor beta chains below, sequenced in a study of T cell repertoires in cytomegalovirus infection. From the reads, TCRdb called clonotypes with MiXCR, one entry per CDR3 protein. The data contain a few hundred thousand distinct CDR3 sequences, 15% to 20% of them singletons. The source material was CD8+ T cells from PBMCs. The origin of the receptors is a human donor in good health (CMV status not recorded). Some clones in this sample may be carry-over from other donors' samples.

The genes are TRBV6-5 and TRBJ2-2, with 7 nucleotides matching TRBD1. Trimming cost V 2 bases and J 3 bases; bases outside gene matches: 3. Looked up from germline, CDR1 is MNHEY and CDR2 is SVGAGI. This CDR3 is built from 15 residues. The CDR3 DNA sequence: TGTGCCAGCAGTTACCTAACAGGGGACACCGGGGAGCTGTTTTTT. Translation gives CASSYLTGDTGELFF.

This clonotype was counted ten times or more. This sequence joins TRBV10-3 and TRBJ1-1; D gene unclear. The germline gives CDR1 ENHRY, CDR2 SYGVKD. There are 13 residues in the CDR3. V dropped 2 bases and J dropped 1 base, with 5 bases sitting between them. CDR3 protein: CAISEGGNTEAFF. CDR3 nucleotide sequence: TGTGCCATCAGTGAGGGTGGGAACACTGAAGCTTTCTTT.

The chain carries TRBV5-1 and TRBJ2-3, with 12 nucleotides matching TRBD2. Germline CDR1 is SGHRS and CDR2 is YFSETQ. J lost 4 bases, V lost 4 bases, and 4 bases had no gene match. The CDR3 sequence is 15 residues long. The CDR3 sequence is CASSHLAGGADTQYF. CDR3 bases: TGCGCCAGCAGCCACCTAGCGGGAGGGGCAGATACGCAGTATTTT.

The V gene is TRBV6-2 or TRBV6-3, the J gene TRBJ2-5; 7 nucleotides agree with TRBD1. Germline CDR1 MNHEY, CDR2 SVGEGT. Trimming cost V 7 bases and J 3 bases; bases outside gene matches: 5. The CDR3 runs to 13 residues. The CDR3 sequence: CASNGDRKETQYF. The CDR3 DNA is TGTGCCAGCAATGGGGACAGAAAAGAGACCCAGTACTTC.

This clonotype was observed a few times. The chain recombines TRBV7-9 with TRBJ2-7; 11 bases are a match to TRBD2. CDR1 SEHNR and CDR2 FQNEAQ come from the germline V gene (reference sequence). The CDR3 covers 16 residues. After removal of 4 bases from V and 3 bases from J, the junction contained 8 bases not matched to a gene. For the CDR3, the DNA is TGTGCCAGCAGCTCCACTAGACTAGCGGGGTTCTACGAGCAGTACTTC. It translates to CASSSTRLAGFYEQYF.

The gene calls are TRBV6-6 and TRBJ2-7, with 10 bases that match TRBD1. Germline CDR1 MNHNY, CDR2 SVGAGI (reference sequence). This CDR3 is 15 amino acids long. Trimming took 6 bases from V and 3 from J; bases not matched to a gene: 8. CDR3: CASREPGQGYYEQYF. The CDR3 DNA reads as TGTGCCAGCAGAGAGCCGGGACAGGGGTACTACGAGCAGTACTTC.